The clone carrying this TCR beta chain has only one observation. The antigen is not known. This sample was included in a study of OX40 agonist ivuxolimab in advanced cancers. Looking at the study overall: Treatment of patients was with ivuxolimab, an agonistic anti-OX40 (CD134) antibody. Participants, approximately 83% male, averaged approximately 56 years of age, ranging from roughly 23 to 90. General observations from the study: The authors did not determine the antigen specificity of the expanded peripheral T cells.

Profiled with immunoSEQ multiplex PCR; TCRdb holds only in-frame clones, not every one. The data hold around 150,000 clones, with roughly 92% observed a single time. The CDR3 is made up of 19 amino acids. Germline values: CDR1 MGHRA, CDR2 YSYEKL. V gave up 4 bases and J gave up 0 bases; unmatched junction bases: 11. This sequence originates from an adult with an advanced solid tumor such as melanoma, head and neck, liver or kidney cancer. The specimen was CD4+ or CD8+ T cells sorted from blood, collected in a trial of the OX40 agonist ivuxolimab. The V call is TRBV4-1, the J call TRBJ2-6, with 8 bases aligning to TRBD1. The CDR3 nucleotides are TGCGCCAGCAGCCCAGGGGCAGGGGGCTCCTTCTCTGGGGCCAACGTCCTGACTTTC. The encoded protein is CASSPGAGGSFSGANVLTF.